This TCR beta chain was retrieved from a study of T cell responses to AZD1222 COVID-19 vaccine. To note about this clone: Antigen specificity is unknown.

Trimming at V came to 0 bases and at J to 4 bases, leaving 3 bases not matched to a gene. CDR1 is SGHTA and CDR2 is FQGNSA in the germline V gene. The CDR3 totals 16 residues. Study-wide findings and caveats: A mostly white British donor set with more females was recruited, and clonal diversity was possibly underestimated. An increase in Spike-specific TCR breadth and depth was observed after two AZD1222 doses. Spike was spanned by vaccine-associated CD4 TCRs, which were dominant at 160-218 and 743-854.

Profiling relied on immunoSEQ multiplex PCR, and the TCRdb table lists in-frame clones only, not all of them. Of 100,000 to 140,000 clones in the sample, approximately 90% were seen once. Both about-4-week and about-12-week second-dose recipients were combined. The chain recombines TRBV7-2 with TRBJ2-3; 11 nucleotides align to TRBD1. This sequence originates from an adult who received the AZD1222 COVID-19 vaccine. Here the sequenced sample was peripheral blood, taken 28 days after the second AZD1222 dose. For the CDR3, the DNA is TGTGCCAGCAGCTTAGCAAGGACAGGGGGCGCAGATACGCAGTATTTT. It codes for CASSLARTGGADTQYF.